This T cell receptor (beta chain) was found in a study of OX40 agonist ivuxolimab in advanced cancers. V was shortened by 1 base and J by 2 bases, with 11 bases between the two germline ends. This CDR3 region has 15 residues. Germline V gives CDR1 KGHSY, CDR2 FQNENV. Sequenced by immunoSEQ multiplex PCR; TCRdb stores in-frame clones only, minus some. The repertoire holds some 90,000 clones, with roughly 86% as singletons. The material sequenced was CD4+ or CD8+ T cells sorted from blood, taken in a trial of the OX40 agonist ivuxolimab. The rearrangement uses TRBV16 and TRBJ1-1; no clear D. The sequence came from an adult with an advanced solid tumor such as melanoma, head and neck, liver or kidney cancer. DNA for the CDR3: TGTGCCAGCAGCCAATACCAGACGGGAAACACTGAAGCTTTCTTT. Its protein product is CASSQYQTGNTEAFF.